This record concerns one TCR beta chain sequence. Which antigen it targets is not known. No clone much larger than this one lies a single base away; base qualities are absent. The data derive from a study of beta chain features in type 1 diabetes (dated by TCRdb to 2016 to 2019). General notes on the study: Mean age, gender distribution, total cell number and subset yield did not differ between patients and healthy donors. The study compared TCRB repertoires of sorted circulating CD4+ T cell subsets between recently diagnosed type 1 diabetes patients and matched healthy donors. Across all samples, about 110 million sorted cells were examined, and cell number per subset correlated strongly with RNA yield. Naive and central memory subsets were obtained from all 30 or so donors, but regulatory and stem cell-like memory subsets were isolated from only 8 patients and roughly eight healthy donors. Points the paper makes about the study in general: Because cDNA was sequenced instead of genomic DNA, highly expressing activated cells could be over-represented, though the groups showed no difference in activation or CD3 levels. Shorter templates might be favored by PCR, yet because patient and control samples were amplified and corrected together, any such skew would affect both groups equally. HLA sub-analyses involved small numbers of individuals, so any influence of HLA type on TCRB rearrangement remained unresolved. Naive, central memory and regulatory TCRB repertoires appeared to be more similar among patients than among healthy donors. At VDJ recombination sites, type 1 diabetes patients had fewer insertions and more deleted nucleotides, which implies abnormalities in thymic rearrangement. A moderate but significant shortening of TCRB CDR3 length was observed in type 1 diabetes patients in all four CD4+ subsets.

Via the germline V gene, CDR1 is SGHAT and CDR2 FQNNGV. The germline V and J ends show losses of 7 bases and 2 bases respectively, and no gene match explains 6 bases of the junction. The CDR3 covers 16 residues, taking in both the cysteine and the phenylalanine. Just CDR3 DNA is preserved here, 48 bases in frame from base 1. A single peripheral blood draw of about 116 mL on average was collected from each donor into heparinised tubes. Using a panel that included CD45RO, CCR7, CD25, CD127, CD95 and CD27, naive, central memory, regulatory and stem cell-like memory CD4+ T cells were sorted on a BD FACSAria II. Purity was above 98% for every sorted population. Right away, PBMCs were isolated by Lymphoprep density gradient centrifugation and were stained directly, with no culture step. Samples were stained and sorted in pairs, with one healthy donor and one patient per experiment, so that batch effects were minimized.

The entire isolated RNA was reverse transcribed using the High Capacity cDNA Reverse Transcription Kit, and thus expressed TCRB transcripts were sequenced. Deep immunoSEQ sequencing was performed on naive, central memory and regulatory T cell samples, with an average of about 3.57 million total reads per sample. Sorted cells were lysed in RLT buffer and RNA was extracted with DNase-treated RNeasy Micro or Mini kits, depending on cell number. Each cell subset was processed separately to prevent cross-contamination, with patient and healthy donor samples processed together. The immunoSEQ multiplex PCR was used to amplify TCRB sequences from cDNA, generating 87-bp fragments that spanned the CDR3 region. Sequencing of the amplicons was done on the Illumina HiSeq platform. In the source study's methods: PCR bias was corrected computationally using synthetic template baselines, and reads within Hamming distance 2 were collapsed, with unmergeable singletons discarded. Reads were aligned against IMGT so that V, D and J genes, CDR3 length and insertions or deletions at six rearrangement sites could be assigned. Clonotype counts were normalized to sorted cell number within each subset before computing true diversity and Gini coefficients with the tcR R package. The overlap coefficient, calculated on TCRB nucleotide sequences, was used to measure repertoire sharing. Out-of-frame TCRB sequences from naive cells were analyzed as a proxy for the pre-selection repertoire. Sourced from immuneACCESS, this table was stored by TCRdb with only in-frame sequences that have V and J called. A share of the clones is absent; for the studies checked, an unresolved V gene accounts for under half, and the remainder has no known explanation. The V and J calls and clone size were taken over from that table, and D and trimming were inferred from the DNA. The table for this sample lists 250,000 to 300,000 clones; roughly an eighth of them were counted only once. The ten biggest clones cover 0.015% to 0.02% of the sample.

The sequencing input was naive CD4+ T cells from blood. What the cell subset or site label conveys for this sample: true naive CD4+ T cells. The sequence derives from a man in his thirties or forties with type 1 diabetes. The chain is encoded by TRBV11-2 joined to TRBJ2-7; TRBD2 fits 15 bases in the junction. The CDR3 region has the sequence CASNRGLAGGTYEQYF. The sequenced DNA: TGTGCCAGCAACCGGGGACTAGCGGGAGGCACCTACGAGCAGTACTTC.